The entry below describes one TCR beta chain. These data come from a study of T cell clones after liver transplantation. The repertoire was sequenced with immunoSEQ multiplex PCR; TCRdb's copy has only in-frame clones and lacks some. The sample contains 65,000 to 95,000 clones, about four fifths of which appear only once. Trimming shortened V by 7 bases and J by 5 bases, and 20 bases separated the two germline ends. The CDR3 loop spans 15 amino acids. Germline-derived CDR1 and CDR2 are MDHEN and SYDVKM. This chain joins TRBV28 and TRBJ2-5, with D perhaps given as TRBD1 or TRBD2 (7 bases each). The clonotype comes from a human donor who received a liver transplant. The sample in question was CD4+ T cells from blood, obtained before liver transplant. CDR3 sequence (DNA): TGTGCCAGCATCAGGGGGGGTGAGAGGATGGAGACCCAGTACTTC. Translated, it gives CASIRGGERMETQYF. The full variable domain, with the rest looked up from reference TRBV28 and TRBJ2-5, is DVKVTQSSRYLVKRTGEKVFLECVQDMDHENMFWYRQDPGLGLRLIYFSYDVKMKEKGDIPEGYSVSREKKERFSLILESASTNQTSMYLCASIRGGERMETQYFGPGTRLLVL.